The TCR beta chain described here comes from a study of blood T cells in healthy people across ages. General study results and limits: Any changes in expanded clonotypes were possibly confounded, as donor CMV status remained unknown. The recorded TCR beta diversity per million T cells decreased in a roughly linear manner with age.

This CDR3 region has 12 residues. Germline CDR1 is DFQATT and CDR2 is SNEGSKA (reference sequence). V lost 4 bases and J lost 4; bases outside the gene matches: 2. There are a few counts of this clonotype. Its antigen is currently unknown. This clone may be a read error of a much larger clone one base away. Through a sample-barcoded 5' primer and a J-beta primer mix, a second PCR was run for roughly 6 to 11 cycles. One entry per CDR3 protein, called by TCRdb with MiXCR from the 5' RACE reads. The data hold 630,000 or so distinct CDR3 sequences, with about 30% observed a single time. The specimen was blood. The receptor comes from a woman at least 80 years old in good health. The rearrangement uses TRBV20-1 and TRBJ1-2, with 8 bases that match TRBD1. CDR3 protein: CSATDRVYGYTF. CDR3 in DNA: TGCAGTGCTACGGACAGGGTCTATGGCTACACCTTC.